The source of this TCR beta chain is a study of OX40 agonist ivuxolimab in advanced cancers. As for this clone: Its antigen is still unknown.

Data came from immunoSEQ multiplex PCR; TCRdb stores just in-frame clones and leaves some out. The sample carries 91,000 or so clones, about nine tenths recorded once. Findings of the study overall: The expanded peripheral T cells' antigen specificity was not determined. Patients with a partial response at 0.1-3.0 mg/kg had among the lowest clonal expansion.

CDR3 size: 16 residues. Losses at the gene ends were 0 bases for V and 5 bases for J; bases not matched to a gene: 5. Germline V lookup: CDR1 SNHLY, CDR2 FYNNEI. This TCR came from an adult with an advanced solid tumor such as melanoma, head and neck, liver or kidney cancer. The chain recombines TRBV2 with TRBJ2-5; 11 positions agree with TRBD2. The specimen comprised CD4+ or CD8+ T cells sorted from blood, sampled in a trial of the OX40 agonist ivuxolimab. The CDR3 DNA reads TGTGCCAGCAGTGAAGCGCGGGCTAGCGGGAGGGAGACCCAGTACTTC. Residues: CASSEARASGRETQYF. Using reference TRBV2 and TRBJ2-5 for the parts outside the CDR3, the full variable domain is EPEVTQTPSHQVTQMGQEVILRCVPISNHLYFYWYRQILGQKVEFLVSFYNNEISEKSEIFDDQFSVERPDGSNFTLKIRSTKLEDSAMYFCASSEARASGRETQYFGPGTRLLVL.